This T cell receptor beta chain was obtained from a study of shared clonotypes between healthy human individuals. Across the whole study: The composition of the donors was a couple of women and a few men aged 18 to 49. CD4 naive and CD4 memory each took three plates per donor, while CD8 naive took two and CD8 memory one.

It was CD45RO-negative cells, positively selected for CCR7, that made up naive CD8 cells, with terminally differentiated effector memory CD45RA+ cells excluded. Overall study results and limits: The sole specimen, blood, was sampled, and tissue repertoires likely differ. Generally, estimated richness proved larger in naive subsets than it did in memory subsets.

Notes on this clone: Its target is unknown.

V lost 4 bases and J 8 bases, leaving 7 bases between the germline ends. The germline gives CDR1 SGHDT, CDR2 YYEEEE. CDR3 length: 11 residues. The protocol was immunoSEQ multiplex PCR, while the TCRdb copy is restricted to in-frame clones and leaves out a portion. The sample consists of 750,000 to 1,000,000 clones, almost 95% of them appearing once. The material sequenced was naive CD8+ T cells sorted from blood. The clonotype originates from a man younger than 40 in good health. The rearrangement uses TRBV5-6 and TRBJ2-1; the D is unclear. The CDR3 sequence: CASSQTYEQFF. The CDR3 DNA reads TGTGCCAGCAGCCAGACCTATGAGCAGTTCTTC.